These T cell receptor beta chains were read from a single sample in a study of T cell changes during pregnancy in multiple sclerosis. Data came from immunoSEQ multiplex PCR; TCRdb stores just in-frame clones and leaves some out. The table shows roughly 84,000 clones, with about 94% occurring only once. Source: peripheral blood, taken in the third trimester of pregnancy. All receptors come from a female donor in good health, enrolled as a control in a pregnancy study. Both conserved end residues are part of each CDR3. A D gene is named only where the DNA matches it firmly. Expanded clones get a size class; other rows say once, few or many, or leave the size out.

J gene: TRBJ2-1
clone size: NA
D gene: TRBD2
V gene: TRBV28
CDR3 DNA: TGTGCCAGCAGTTTAGGGGGGGTCAATGAGCAGTTCTTC
CDR3 protein: CASSLGGVNEQFF

J gene: TRBJ2-5
clone size: NA
D gene: TRBD1
V gene: TRBV7-2
CDR3 DNA: TGTGCCAGCAGCCCCGGGACAGGCGACCAAGAGACCCAGTACTTC
CDR3 protein: CASSPGTGDQETQYF

J gene: TRBJ2-1
clone size: NA
D gene: NA
V gene: TRBV30
CDR3 DNA: TGTGCCTGGAGTAGGTCACTAGACGAGCAGTTCTTC
CDR3 protein: CAWSRSLDEQFF

J gene: TRBJ2-1
clone size: NA
D gene: TRBD2
V gene: TRBV7-2
CDR3 DNA: TGTGCCAGCAGAACCGGACTAGCGATATACAATGAGCAGTTCTTC
CDR3 protein: CASRTGLAIYNEQFF

J gene: TRBJ2-7
clone size: NA
D gene: NA
V gene: TRBV7-9
CDR3 DNA: TGTGCCAGCAGCCCCCAGGGGCCAAGTTTCGAGCAGTACTTC
CDR3 protein: CASSPQGPSFEQYF

J gene: TRBJ2-7
clone size: NA
D gene: TRBD1
V gene: TRBV6-1
CDR3 DNA: TGTGCCAGCAGTGGAACCGGGACAGGGGGCGTCGAGCAGTACTTC
CDR3 protein: CASSGTGTGGVEQYF

J gene: TRBJ2-2
clone size: NA
D gene: NA
V gene: TRBV5-1
CDR3 DNA: TGCGCCAGCAGCTTGGATCAGAACACCGGGGAGCTGTTTTTT
CDR3 protein: CASSLDQNTGELFF

J gene: TRBJ1-1
clone size: NA
D gene: NA
V gene: TRBV27
CDR3 DNA: TGTGCCAGCAGTCTATTCGTCGGGGAGAGTCCTGAAGCTTTCTTT
CDR3 protein: CASSLFVGESPEAFF

J gene: TRBJ1-1
clone size: NA
D gene: NA
V gene: TRBV27
CDR3 DNA: TGTGCCAGCAGAATCAATGGGGGGAGGTTTACTGAAGCTTTCTTT
CDR3 protein: CASRINGGRFTEAFF

J gene: TRBJ1-5
clone size: NA
D gene: NA
V gene: TRBV5-1
CDR3 DNA: TGCGCCAGCAGCTTGGCCGGTAGCAATCAGCCCCAGCATTTT
CDR3 protein: CASSLAGSNQPQHF

J gene: TRBJ2-7
clone size: NA
D gene: NA
V gene: TRBV27
CDR3 DNA: TGTGCCAGCAGTTTAGTCAGGTCGTCAGACGCCTACGAGCAGTACTTC
CDR3 protein: CASSLVRSSDAYEQYF

J gene: TRBJ2-3
clone size: NA
D gene: NA
V gene: TRBV5-4
CDR3 DNA: TGTGCCAGCAGCTTACGAGAGTTCACAGATACGCAGTATTTT
CDR3 protein: CASSLREFTDTQYF

J gene: TRBJ2-1
clone size: NA
D gene: NA
V gene: TRBV6-6
CDR3 DNA: TGTGCCAGCAGTCTGGATGGGGGGTCCTACAATGAGCAGTTCTTC
CDR3 protein: CASSLDGGSYNEQFF

J gene: TRBJ1-5
clone size: NA
D gene: TRBD1
V gene: TRBV7-8
CDR3 DNA: TGTGCCAGCAGAGGCACAGGGGATAGCAATCAGCCCCAGCATTTT
CDR3 protein: CASRGTGDSNQPQHF

J gene: TRBJ2-7
clone size: NA
D gene: TRBD2
V gene: TRBV5-4
CDR3 DNA: TGTGCCAGCAGCTTGTCTTGGCGGGAGGGAAACGAGCAGTACTTC
CDR3 protein: CASSLSWREGNEQYF

J gene: TRBJ1-3
clone size: NA
D gene: NA
V gene: TRBV18
CDR3 DNA: TGTGCCAGCTCTCAAAATCCGGGAATAGGCCGTTTAGGAAACACCATATATTTT
CDR3 protein: CASSQNPGIGRLGNTIYF

J gene: TRBJ1-5
clone size: NA
D gene: NA
V gene: TRBV4-1
CDR3 DNA: TGCGCCAGCAGCGCCCCAGGGACTAATCAGCCCCAGCATTTT
CDR3 protein: CASSAPGTNQPQHF

J gene: TRBJ2-7
clone size: NA
D gene: NA
V gene: TRBV9
CDR3 DNA: TGTGCCAGCAGCGTAGCTGAGGGGGGGGAGCAGTACTTC
CDR3 protein: CASSVAEGGEQYF

J gene: TRBJ2-7
clone size: NA
D gene: TRBD1
V gene: TRBV6-5
CDR3 DNA: TGTGCCAGCAGTAACCTCTTGACAGGGGGAGTCGAGCAGTACTTC
CDR3 protein: CASSNLLTGGVEQYF

J gene: TRBJ1-2
clone size: NA
D gene: TRBD1
V gene: TRBV28
CDR3 DNA: TGTGCCAGCAGTTTGTCGGGACAGGGGCACTATGGCTACACCTTC
CDR3 protein: CASSLSGQGHYGYTF

J gene: TRBJ2-7
clone size: NA
D gene: NA
V gene: TRBV28
CDR3 DNA: TGTGCCAGCAGTTTAACGGGCTACGAGCAGTACTTC
CDR3 protein: CASSLTGYEQYF

J gene: TRBJ2-4
clone size: NA
D gene: NA
V gene: TRBV6-5
CDR3 DNA: TGTGCCAGCAGCCCCGGGTTAGCCAAAAACATTCAGTACTTC
CDR3 protein: CASSPGLAKNIQYF

J gene: TRBJ2-5
clone size: once
D gene: TRBD2
V gene: TRBV25-1
CDR3 DNA: TGTGCCAGCAGCCCGGGGCCCCTAGCGGGAGTAGAAGAGACCCAGTACTTC
CDR3 protein: CASSPGPLAGVEETQYF

J gene: TRBJ1-4
clone size: NA
D gene: NA
V gene: TRBV6-1
CDR3 DNA: TGTGCCAGCAGTGAAGCGGGGGCGCGAGAAAAACTGTTTTTT
CDR3 protein: CASSEAGAREKLFF

J gene: TRBJ2-7
clone size: NA
D gene: NA
V gene: TRBV28
CDR3 DNA: TGTGCCATCTCAGGGGACCTCTACGAGCAGTACTTC
CDR3 protein: CAISGDLYEQYF

J gene: TRBJ1-5
clone size: NA
D gene: NA
V gene: TRBV28
CDR3 DNA: TGTGCCAGCAGCCCCGGGGGGGATCAGCCCCAGCATTTT
CDR3 protein: CASSPGGDQPQHF

J gene: TRBJ1-1
clone size: NA
D gene: NA
V gene: TRBV5-1
CDR3 DNA: TGCGCCAGCAGCTTCGGAGGGAACACTGAAGCTTTCTTT
CDR3 protein: CASSFGGNTEAFF

J gene: TRBJ1-5
clone size: NA
D gene: TRBD1
V gene: TRBV2
CDR3 DNA: TGTGCCAGCTCTGGTCCCCCCGGGACAGGGGAAAGCAATCAGCCCCAGCATTTT
CDR3 protein: CASSGPPGTGESNQPQHF

J gene: TRBJ2-2
clone size: NA
D gene: TRBD1
V gene: TRBV28
CDR3 DNA: TGTGCCAGCAGTTTATCGGGACAGGGGGCGGGCGGGGAGCTGTTTTTT
CDR3 protein: CASSLSGQGAGGELFF

J gene: TRBJ1-1
clone size: NA
D gene: NA
V gene: TRBV28
CDR3 DNA: TGTGCCAGCAGTTTATTTGGGGGGGGGACTGAAGCTTTCTTT
CDR3 protein: CASSLFGGGTEAFF

J gene: TRBJ2-3
clone size: once
D gene: NA
V gene: TRBV7-9
CDR3 DNA: TGTGCCAGCAGCGCCAGGGGCCCCACAGATACGCAGTATTTT
CDR3 protein: CASSARGPTDTQYF

J gene: TRBJ1-3
clone size: NA
D gene: NA
V gene: TRBV19
CDR3 DNA: TGTGCCAGTAGGAAGGACACAAGCTCTGGAAACACCATATATTTT
CDR3 protein: CASRKDTSSGNTIYF

J gene: TRBJ2-7
clone size: NA
D gene: NA
V gene: TRBV7-2
CDR3 DNA: TGTGCCAGCAGCGTCTCGAGTTTCGGCTACGAGCAGTACTTC
CDR3 protein: CASSVSSFGYEQYF

J gene: TRBJ2-1
clone size: NA
D gene: TRBD2
V gene: TRBV15
CDR3 DNA: TGTGCCACCAGCCCCATAGCGGGAGAGGGTGGGAATGAGCAGTTCTTC
CDR3 protein: CATSPIAGEGGNEQFF

J gene: TRBJ1-4
clone size: NA
D gene: TRBD1
V gene: TRBV6-1
CDR3 DNA: TGTGCCAGCCAGGGGGTGTGGTCGACTAATGAAAAACTGTTTTTT
CDR3 protein: CASQGVWSTNEKLFF

J gene: TRBJ2-3
clone size: NA
D gene: NA
V gene: TRBV2
CDR3 DNA: TGTGCCAGCAGGGAGTTTCCCGCAGATACGCAGTATTTT
CDR3 protein: CASREFPADTQYF

J gene: TRBJ1-3
clone size: NA
D gene: NA
V gene: TRBV7-2
CDR3 DNA: TGTGCCAGCAGCCCGGACAGCCCTGGAAACACCATATATTTT
CDR3 protein: CASSPDSPGNTIYF

J gene: TRBJ2-1
clone size: NA
D gene: TRBD2
V gene: TRBV30
CDR3 DNA: TGTGCCTGGAGTAATCAGGTGGCGGGAGGGTTCTTC
CDR3 protein: CAWSNQVAGGFF

J gene: TRBJ2-1
clone size: NA
D gene: TRBD2
V gene: TRBV4-1
CDR3 DNA: TGCGCCAGCAGCCAAGAACCCCCTAGCCTCGGACTAGCGGGCCGATACAATGAGCAGTTCTTC
CDR3 protein: CASSQEPPSLGLAGRYNEQFF

J gene: TRBJ2-1
clone size: NA
D gene: NA
V gene: TRBV7-9
CDR3 DNA: TGTGCCAGCAGCTTATTCCCCCGGACAGCGGGGAATGAGCAGTTCTTC
CDR3 protein: CASSLFPRTAGNEQFF

J gene: TRBJ2-7
clone size: NA
D gene: NA
V gene: TRBV29-1
CDR3 DNA: NA
CDR3 protein: CSVATGTGVLRYF

J gene: TRBJ1-4
clone size: NA
D gene: NA
V gene: TRBV10-2
CDR3 DNA: TGCGCCAGCAGTGAGTCTAGGGGGAATTCACTGTTTTTT
CDR3 protein: CASSESRGNSLFF